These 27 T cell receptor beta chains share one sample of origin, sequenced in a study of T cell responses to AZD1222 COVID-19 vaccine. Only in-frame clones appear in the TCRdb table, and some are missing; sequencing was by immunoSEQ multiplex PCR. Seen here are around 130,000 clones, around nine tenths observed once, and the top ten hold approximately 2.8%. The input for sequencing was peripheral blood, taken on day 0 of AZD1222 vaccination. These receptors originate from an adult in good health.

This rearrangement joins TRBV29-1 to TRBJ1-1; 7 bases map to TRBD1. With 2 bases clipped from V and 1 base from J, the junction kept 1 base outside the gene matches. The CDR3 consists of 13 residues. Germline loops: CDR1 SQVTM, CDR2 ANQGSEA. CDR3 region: CSVERQGNTEAFF. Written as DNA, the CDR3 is TGCAGCGTTGAACGACAGGGGAACACTGAAGCTTTCTTT.

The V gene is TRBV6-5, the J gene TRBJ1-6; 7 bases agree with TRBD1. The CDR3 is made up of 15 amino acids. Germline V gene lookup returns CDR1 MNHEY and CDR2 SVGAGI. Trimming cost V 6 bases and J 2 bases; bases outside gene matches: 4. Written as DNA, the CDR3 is TGTGCCAGCAGCAGACAGGGCACCTATAATTCACCCCTCCACTTT. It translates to CASSRQGTYNSPLHF.

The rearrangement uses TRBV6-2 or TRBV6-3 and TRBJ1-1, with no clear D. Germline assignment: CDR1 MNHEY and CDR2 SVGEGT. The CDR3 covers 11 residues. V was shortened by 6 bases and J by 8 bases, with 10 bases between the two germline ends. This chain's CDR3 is CASSPRAEAFF. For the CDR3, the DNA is TGTGCCAGCAGCCCCCGGGCAGAAGCTTTCTTT.

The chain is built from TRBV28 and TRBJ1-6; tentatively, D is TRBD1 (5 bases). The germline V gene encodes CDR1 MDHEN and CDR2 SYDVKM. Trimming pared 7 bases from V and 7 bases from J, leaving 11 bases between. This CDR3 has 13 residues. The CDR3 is CASNHRNNSPLHF. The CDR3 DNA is TGTGCCAGCAATCACAGGAACAATTCACCCCTCCACTTT.

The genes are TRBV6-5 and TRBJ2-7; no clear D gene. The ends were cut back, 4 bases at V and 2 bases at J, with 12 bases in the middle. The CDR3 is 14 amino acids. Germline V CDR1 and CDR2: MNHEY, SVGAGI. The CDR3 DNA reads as TGTGCCAGCAGTTCTTATGGCCAAACCTACGAGCAGTACTTC. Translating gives CASSSYGQTYEQYF.

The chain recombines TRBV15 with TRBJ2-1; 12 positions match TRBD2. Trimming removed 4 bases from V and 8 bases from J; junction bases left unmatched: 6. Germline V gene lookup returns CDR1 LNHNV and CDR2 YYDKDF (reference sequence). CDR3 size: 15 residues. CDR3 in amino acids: CATSTRLAGVHEQFF. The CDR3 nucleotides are TGTGCCACCAGCACCCGACTAGCGGGAGTACATGAGCAGTTCTTC. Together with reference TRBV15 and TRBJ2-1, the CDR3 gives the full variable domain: DAMVIQNPRYQVTQFGKPVTLSCSQTLNHNVMYWYQQKSSQAPKLLFHYYDKDFNNEADTPDNFQSRRPNTSFCFLDIRSPGLGDTAMYLCATSTRLAGVHEQFFGPGTRLTVL.

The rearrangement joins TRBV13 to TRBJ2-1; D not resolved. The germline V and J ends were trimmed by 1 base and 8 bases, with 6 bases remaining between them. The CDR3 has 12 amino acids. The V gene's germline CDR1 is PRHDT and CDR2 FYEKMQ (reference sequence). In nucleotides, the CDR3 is TGTGCCAGCAGCTTAGTAGGAGATGAGCAGTTCTTC. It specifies CASSLVGDEQFF.

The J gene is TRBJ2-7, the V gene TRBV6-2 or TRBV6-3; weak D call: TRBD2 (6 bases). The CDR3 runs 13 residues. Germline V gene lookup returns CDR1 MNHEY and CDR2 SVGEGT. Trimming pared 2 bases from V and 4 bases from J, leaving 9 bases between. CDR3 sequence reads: CASSYLAPYEQYF. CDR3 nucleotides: TGTGCCAGCAGTTACCTAGCGCCGTACGAGCAGTACTTC.

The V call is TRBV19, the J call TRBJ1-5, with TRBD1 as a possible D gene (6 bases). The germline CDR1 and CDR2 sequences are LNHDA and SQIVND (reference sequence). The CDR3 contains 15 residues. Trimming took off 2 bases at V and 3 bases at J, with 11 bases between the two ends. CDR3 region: CASSIQGHPNQPQHF. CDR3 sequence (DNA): TGTGCCAGTAGTATACAGGGGCATCCCAATCAGCCCCAGCATTTT. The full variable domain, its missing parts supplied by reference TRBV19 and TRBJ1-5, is DGGITQSPKYLFRKEGQNVTLSCEQNLNHDAMYWYRQDPGQGLRLIYYSQIVNDFQKGDIAEGYSVSREKKESFPLTVTSAQKNPTAFYLCASSIQGHPNQPQHFGDGTRLSIL.

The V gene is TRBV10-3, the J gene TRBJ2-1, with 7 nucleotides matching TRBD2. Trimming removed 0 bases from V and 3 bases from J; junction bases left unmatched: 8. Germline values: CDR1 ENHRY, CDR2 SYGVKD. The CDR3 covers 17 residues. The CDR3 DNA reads TGTGCCATCAGTGAGTCAAGGGCTAGCGGAGACTACAATGAGCAGTTCTTC. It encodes CAISESRASGDYNEQFF.

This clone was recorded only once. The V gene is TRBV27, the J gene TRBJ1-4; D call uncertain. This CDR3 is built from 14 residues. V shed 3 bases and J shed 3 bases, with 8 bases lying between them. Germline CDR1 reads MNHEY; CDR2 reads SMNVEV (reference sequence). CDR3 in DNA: TGTGCCAGCAGTTTGTTACGGTCTAATGAAAAACTGTTTTTT. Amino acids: CASSLLRSNEKLFF. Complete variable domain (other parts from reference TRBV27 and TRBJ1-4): EAQVTQNPRYLITVTGKKLTVTCSQNMNHEYMSWYRQDPGLGLRQIYYSMNVEVTDKGDVPEGYKVSRKEKRNFPLILESPSPNQTSLYFCASSLLRSNEKLFFGSGTQLSVL.

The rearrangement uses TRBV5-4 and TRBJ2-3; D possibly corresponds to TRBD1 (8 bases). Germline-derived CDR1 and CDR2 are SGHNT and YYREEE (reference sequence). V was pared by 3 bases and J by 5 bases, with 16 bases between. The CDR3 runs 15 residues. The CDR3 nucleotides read TGTGCCAGCAGCTCATCGGACAGGGAGGGAGATACGCAGTATTTT. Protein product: CASSSSDREGDTQYF.

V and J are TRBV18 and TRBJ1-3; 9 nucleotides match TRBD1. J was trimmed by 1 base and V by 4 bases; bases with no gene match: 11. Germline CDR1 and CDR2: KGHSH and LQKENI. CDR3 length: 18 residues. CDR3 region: CASSRNGQGTSSGNTIYF. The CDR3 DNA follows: TGTGCCAGCTCACGAAACGGACAGGGGACCAGTTCTGGAAACACCATATATTTT. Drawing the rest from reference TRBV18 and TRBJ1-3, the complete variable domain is NAGVMQNPRHLVRRRGQEARLRCSPMKGHSHVYWYRQLPEEGLKFMVYLQKENIIDESGMPKERFSAEFPKEGPSILRIQQVVRGDSAAYFCASSRNGQGTSSGNTIYFGEGSWLTVV.

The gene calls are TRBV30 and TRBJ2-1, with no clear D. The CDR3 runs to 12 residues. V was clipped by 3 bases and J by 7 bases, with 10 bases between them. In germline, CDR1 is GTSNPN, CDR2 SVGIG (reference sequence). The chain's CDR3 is CAWRVIRNEQFF. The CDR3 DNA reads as TGTGCCTGGAGGGTTATCCGGAATGAGCAGTTCTTC.

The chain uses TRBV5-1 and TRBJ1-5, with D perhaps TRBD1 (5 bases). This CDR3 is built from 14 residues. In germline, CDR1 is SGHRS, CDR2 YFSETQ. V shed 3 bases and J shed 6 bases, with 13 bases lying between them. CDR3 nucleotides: TGCGCCAGCAGCTCGACGGGGGGTGGTCAGCCCCAGCATTTT. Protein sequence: CASSSTGGGQPQHF.

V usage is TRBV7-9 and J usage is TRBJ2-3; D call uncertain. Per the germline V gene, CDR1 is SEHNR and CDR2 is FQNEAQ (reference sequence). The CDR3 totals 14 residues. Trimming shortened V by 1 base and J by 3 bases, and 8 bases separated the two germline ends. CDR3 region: CASSLEGWTDTQYF. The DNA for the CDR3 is TGTGCCAGCAGCTTAGAAGGTTGGACAGATACGCAGTATTTT.

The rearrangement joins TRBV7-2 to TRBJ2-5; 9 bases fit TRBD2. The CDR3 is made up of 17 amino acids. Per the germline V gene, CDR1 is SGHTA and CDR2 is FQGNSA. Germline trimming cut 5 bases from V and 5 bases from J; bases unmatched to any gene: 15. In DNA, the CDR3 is TGTGCCAGCAGCACCGGGACTAGCAATTTAGGTTTGGAGACCCAGTACTTC. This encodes CASSTGTSNLGLETQYF. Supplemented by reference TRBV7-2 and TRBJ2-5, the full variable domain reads GAGVSQSPSNKVTEKGKDVELRCDPISGHTALYWYRQSLGQGLEFLIYFQGNSAPDKSGLPSDRFSAERTGGSVSTLTIQRTQQEDSAVYLCASSTGTSNLGLETQYFGPGTRLLVL.

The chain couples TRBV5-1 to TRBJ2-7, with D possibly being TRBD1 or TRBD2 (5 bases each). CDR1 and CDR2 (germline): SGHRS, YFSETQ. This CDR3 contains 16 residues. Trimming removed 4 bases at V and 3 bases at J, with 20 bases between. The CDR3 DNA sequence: TGCGCCAGCAGCCCAGCGAGGGTTCAGGGAAGCTACGAGCAGTACTTC. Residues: CASSPARVQGSYEQYF.

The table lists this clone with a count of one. The CDR3 region has the DNA TGTGCCAGCAGCTGGCCGGGTTCCTCCTACGAGCAGTACTTC. Translated: CASSWPGSSYEQYF. This chain uses TRBV5-8 with TRBJ2-7, with D uncertain. This CDR3 is 14 amino acids long. The germline V gene has CDR1 SGHTS and CDR2 YDEGEE. The V end was cut by 3 bases, the J end by 0 bases, with 10 bases between.

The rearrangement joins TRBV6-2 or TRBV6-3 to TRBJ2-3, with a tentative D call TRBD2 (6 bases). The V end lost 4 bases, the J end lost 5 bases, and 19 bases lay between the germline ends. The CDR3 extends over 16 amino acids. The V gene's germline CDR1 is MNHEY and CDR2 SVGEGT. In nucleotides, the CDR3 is TGTGCCAGCAGTTCCCGGGTTAGCGGAATCGGAGATACGCAGTATTTT. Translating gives CASSSRVSGIGDTQYF.

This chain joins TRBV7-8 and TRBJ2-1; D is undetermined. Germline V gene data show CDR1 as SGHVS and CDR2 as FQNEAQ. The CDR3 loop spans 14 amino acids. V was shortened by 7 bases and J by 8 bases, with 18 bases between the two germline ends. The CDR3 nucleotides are TGTGCCAGCACCGGCCTAGTGGATTTCGATGAGCAGTTCTTC. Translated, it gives CASTGLVDFDEQFF. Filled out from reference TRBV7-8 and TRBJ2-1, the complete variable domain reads GAGVSQSPRYKVAKRGQDVALRCDPISGHVSLFWYQQALGQGPEFLTYFQNEAQLDKSGLPSDRFFAERPEGSVSTLKIQRTQQEDSAVYLCASTGLVDFDEQFFGPGTRLTVL.

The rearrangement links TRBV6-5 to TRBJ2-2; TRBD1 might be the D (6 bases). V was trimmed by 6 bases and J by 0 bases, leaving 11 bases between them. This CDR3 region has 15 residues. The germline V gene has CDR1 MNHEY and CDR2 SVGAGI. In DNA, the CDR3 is TGTGCCAGCAGACCGGACAGCCCGAACACCGGGGAGCTGTTTTTT. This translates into CASRPDSPNTGELFF.

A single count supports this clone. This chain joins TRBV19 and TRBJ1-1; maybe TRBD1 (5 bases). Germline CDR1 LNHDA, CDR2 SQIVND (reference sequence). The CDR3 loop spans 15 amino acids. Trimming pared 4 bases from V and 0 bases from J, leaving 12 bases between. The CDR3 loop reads CASSKRTTVNTEAFF. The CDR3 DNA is TGTGCCAGTAGTAAAAGGACGACAGTGAACACTGAAGCTTTCTTT.

CDR3 DNA: TGTGCCAGCAGCCAAGATCTCGGCGGGAACTACGAGCAGTACTTC. It encodes CASSQDLGGNYEQYF. The gene calls are TRBV4-2 and TRBJ2-7; a weak D match, TRBD2 (6 bases). The CDR3 sequence is 15 residues long. Trimming removed 0 bases at V and 3 bases at J, with 12 bases between. Looked up from germline, CDR1 is LGHNA and CDR2 is YNFKEQ.

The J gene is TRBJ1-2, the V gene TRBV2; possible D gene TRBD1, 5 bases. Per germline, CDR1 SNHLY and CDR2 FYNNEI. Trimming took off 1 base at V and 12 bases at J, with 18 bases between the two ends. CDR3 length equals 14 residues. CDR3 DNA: TGTGCCAGCAGTGAAGAAAGGGGCCTGAAGGGAGACACCTTC. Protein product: CASSEERGLKGDTF. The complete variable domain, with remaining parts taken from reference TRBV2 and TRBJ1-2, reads EPEVTQTPSHQVTQMGQEVILRCVPISNHLYFYWYRQILGQKVEFLVSFYNNEISEKSEIFDDQFSVERPDGSNFTLKIRSTKLEDSAMYFCASSEERGLKGDTFGSGTRLTVV.

CDR3 residues: CASSMSGSPNQPQHF. In nucleotides, the CDR3 is TGTGCCAGTAGTATGTCGGGGTCCCCCAATCAGCCCCAGCATTTT. This chain joins TRBV19 and TRBJ1-5; no clear D gene. The CDR3 extends over 15 amino acids. Germline-derived CDR1 and CDR2 are LNHDA and SQIVND (reference sequence). The V end lost 3 bases, the J end lost 3 bases, and 12 bases lay between the germline ends.

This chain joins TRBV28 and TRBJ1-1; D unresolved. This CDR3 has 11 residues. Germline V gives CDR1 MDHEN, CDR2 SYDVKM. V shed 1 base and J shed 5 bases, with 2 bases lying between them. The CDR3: CASSLSTEAFF. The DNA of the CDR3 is TGTGCCAGCAGTTTATCGACTGAAGCTTTCTTT.